The next 16 T cell receptor beta chains were all read from a single sample in a study of regulatory T cells in long-lasting Graves disease. The authors built TCR beta libraries using iRepertoire HTBI primers and Arm-PCR of CDR3 regions. TCRdb re-analysed the multiplex PCR reads in MiXCR, keeping a single row per CDR3 protein. The table lists about 540,000 distinct CDR3 sequences, approximately 13% of them singletons. The time point is: newly diagnosed GD, antithyroid drugs for less than 3 months. The authors made the TCR library using RNA they extracted from PBMCs. These records were also assigned to another study, of T cells in Graves' hyperthyroidism and ophthalmopathy.

The sample consisted of peripheral blood mononuclear cells (PBMCs), taken at new diagnosis, from a patient treated with antithyroid drugs. The origin of the receptors is a man younger than 40 with Graves disease.

The chain links TRBV19 to TRBJ1-1; D not resolved. The germline V and J ends were trimmed by 1 base and 2 bases, with 11 bases remaining between them. This CDR3 is built from 15 residues. Germline-derived CDR1 and CDR2 are LNHDA and SQIVND (reference sequence). The CDR3 protein is CASSIGENLNTEAFF. The CDR3 region has the DNA TGTGCCAGTAGTATAGGGGAGAACCTAAACACTGAAGCTTTCTTT. The full variable domain, completed using reference TRBV19 and TRBJ1-1, is DGGITQSPKYLFRKEGQNVTLSCEQNLNHDAMYWYRQDPGQGLRLIYYSQIVNDFQKGDIAEGYSVSREKKESFPLTVTSAQKNPTAFYLCASSIGENLNTEAFFGQGTRLTVV.

This clonotype was counted at least ten times. This chain uses TRBV7-2 with TRBJ2-3; D unresolved. Per germline, CDR1 SGHTA and CDR2 FQGNSA. Trimming removed 4 bases at V and 2 bases at J, with 10 bases between. This CDR3 is built from 14 residues. The CDR3 sequence is CASSYASVTDTQYF. The CDR3 DNA reads TGTGCCAGCAGCTACGCATCAGTCACAGATACGCAGTATTTT.

Only a few counts were recorded for this clonotype. CDR3 residues: CASSSFDPSTDTQYF. As DNA, the CDR3 is TGTGCCAGCAGTTCCTTCGACCCTAGCACAGATACGCAGTATTTT. The gene calls are TRBV6-5 and TRBJ2-3; no reliable D call. Trimming shortened V by 4 bases and J by 0 bases, and 11 bases separated the two germline ends. This CDR3 has 15 residues. CDR1 is MNHEY and CDR2 is SVGAGI in the germline V gene.

There are a few counts of this clonotype. The V gene is TRBV12-3 or TRBV12-4, the J gene TRBJ2-1; D remains unclear. Trimming took 6 bases from V and 9 from J, leaving 18 bases between them. CDR3 length: 14 residues. The CDR3 loop is CASRSASAVGEQFF. As DNA, the CDR3 is TGTGCCAGCAGATCGGCCAGCGCTGTTGGTGAGCAGTTCTTC.

This clonotype was observed at least ten times. The chain links TRBV7-9 to TRBJ2-7, with 7 bases fitting TRBD1. J lost 1 base, V lost 7 bases, and 7 bases had no gene match. Germline CDR1 and CDR2: SEHNR and FQNEAQ (reference sequence). This CDR3 region has 14 residues. Here the CDR3 reads CASTLGTASYEQYF. The CDR3 DNA reads as TGTGCCAGCACCCTCGGGACAGCTTCCTACGAGCAGTACTTC.

This clonotype was seen ten or more times. The rearrangement links TRBV20-1 to TRBJ2-1; D may be TRBD2 (6 bases). Deletions cut 0 bases from V and 2 bases from J, with 11 bases between. Germline V lookup: CDR1 DFQATT, CDR2 SNEGSKA (reference sequence). The CDR3 has 15 residues. The CDR3 protein is CSARDKGGPYNEQFF. The CDR3, as DNA: TGCAGTGCTAGAGATAAGGGAGGACCCTACAATGAGCAGTTCTTC.

This clonotype was observed many times. The chain has TRBV27 and TRBJ2-2; D is undetermined. Germline CDR1 and CDR2: MNHEY and SMNVEV (reference sequence). V was clipped by 6 bases and J by 6 bases, with 8 bases between them. This CDR3 is built from 12 residues. The CDR3 sequence is CASSFWAGELFF. The CDR3 nucleotides are TGTGCCAGCAGCTTTTGGGCCGGGGAGCTGTTTTTT.

The gene calls are TRBV20-1 and TRBJ1-2, with 7 bases identical to TRBD1. Germline CDR1 is DFQATT and CDR2 is SNEGSKA (reference sequence). The CDR3 totals 13 residues. V was pared by 6 bases and J by 6 bases, with 10 bases of the junction left unmatched. The CDR3 here is CSAPSQGVHGYTF. CDR3 nucleotides: TGCAGTGCCCCGAGTCAGGGGGTTCATGGCTACACCTTC.

This clonotype occurred many times. The chain employs TRBV2 and TRBJ2-7; perhaps TRBD1 as D (6 bases). Trimming pared 6 bases from V and 2 bases from J, leaving 11 bases between. In germline, CDR1 is SNHLY, CDR2 FYNNEI. The CDR3 is 13 residues long. The chain's CDR3 is CASSATGPYEQYF. CDR3 DNA: TGTGCCAGCAGCGCCACAGGGCCCTACGAGCAGTACTTC.

This clonotype occurred a few times. The V call is TRBV6-2 or TRBV6-3, the J call TRBJ2-7; possible D gene TRBD2, 6 bases. From germline, CDR1 is MNHEY and CDR2 SVGEGT. CDR3 length: 15 amino acids. The V end lost 5 bases, the J end lost 5 bases, and 19 bases lay between the germline ends. The CDR3 DNA follows: TGTGCCAGCAGTAAGTTACATCGGGGGACCCACGAGCAGTACTTC. This gives the protein CASSKLHRGTHEQYF.

This clonotype was seen repeatedly, ten times or more. The chain is built from TRBV27 and TRBJ2-7; 9 bases are shared with TRBD1. Losses at the gene ends were 0 bases for V and 6 bases for J; bases not matched to a gene: 0. Germline CDR1 and CDR2: MNHEY and SMNVEV (reference sequence). The CDR3 runs to 13 residues. CDR3 region: CASSLSQGAEQYF. The CDR3 DNA is TGTGCCAGCAGTTTATCACAGGGGGCCGAGCAGTACTTC.

The sample holds many counts of this clonotype. The rearrangement uses TRBV28 and TRBJ2-7; tentative D call: TRBD2 (7 bases). Trimming left V 3 bases short and J 2 bases short, with 26 bases between. CDR3 length equals 19 residues. Looked up from germline, CDR1 is MDHEN and CDR2 is SYDVKM. The CDR3 nucleotides read TGTGCCAGCAGTTTTGGGGGCCCCCAAGGCAGCGGGGACCCCTACGAGCAGTACTTC. Translating gives CASSFGGPQGSGDPYEQYF.

In this sample, this clonotype turned up many times. V usage is TRBV7-6 and J usage is TRBJ2-5; D may be TRBD1 or TRBD2 (5 bases each). The CDR3 spans 16 residues. CDR1 and CDR2 from the germline V gene are SGHVS and FNYEAQ. The V end was cut by 5 bases, the J end by 3 bases, with 19 bases between. The CDR3 sequence is CASSPGTAGTKETQYF. In nucleotides, the CDR3 is TGTGCCAGCAGCCCCGGGACGGCAGGGACCAAAGAGACCCAGTACTTC.

J is TRBJ2-2 and V is TRBV7-2; the D is unclear. Germline CDR1 reads SGHTA; CDR2 reads FQGNSA. The V gene lost 1 base and the J gene lost 8 bases, with 8 bases spanning the gap. This CDR3 spans 13 amino acids. The CDR3 nucleotides are TGTGCCAGCAGCTTAGGTGACGCGGGGGAGCTGTTTTTT. Its protein product is CASSLGDAGELFF.

This clonotype appeared many times. This sequence joins TRBV27 and TRBJ2-3, with 10 bases matching TRBD2. V dropped 2 bases and J dropped 4; count of bases not matched to a gene: 9. Germline lookup yields CDR1 MNHEY and CDR2 SMNVEV (reference sequence). The CDR3 consists of 17 residues. The CDR3 reads CASSLGWASGSADTQYF. The DNA for the CDR3 is TGTGCCAGCAGTTTAGGGTGGGCTAGCGGGAGTGCAGATACGCAGTATTTT.

The gene calls are TRBV3-1 and TRBJ2-5; D may be TRBD2 (5 bases). The CDR3 extends over 14 amino acids. The V end lost 6 bases, the J end lost 0 bases, and 11 bases lay between the germline ends. The germline gives CDR1 LGHDT, CDR2 YNNKEL (reference sequence). As DNA, the CDR3 is TGTGCCAGCAGGGAGCGGTCCTACCAAGAGACCCAGTACTTC. Translation gives CASRERSYQETQYF.